This T cell receptor (beta chain) was recorded in a study of OX40 agonist ivuxolimab in advanced cancers. Study results and caveats: With doses of 0.1 to 3.0 mg/kg, CD4+ and CD8+ blood T cells had undergone clonal expansion by week 6.

In regard to this clone: Its cognate antigen is unknown.

The method was immunoSEQ multiplex PCR; TCRdb's version includes in-frame clones alone and lacks a portion of them. Of tens of thousands of clones in the sample, approximately 90% are singletons; the top ten hold more than 1.5%. This specimen was CD4+ or CD8+ T cells sorted from blood, taken in a trial of the OX40 agonist ivuxolimab. The sequence was obtained from an adult with an advanced solid tumor such as melanoma, head and neck, liver or kidney cancer.

The CDR3 is CAWSVAYTADNEKLFF. In DNA form, the CDR3 reads TGTGCCTGGAGTGTAGCTTACACTGCTGATAATGAAAAACTGTTTTTT. The chain links TRBV30 to TRBJ1-4; D remains unclear. The CDR3 totals 16 residues. Germline lookup yields CDR1 GTSNPN and CDR2 SVGIG (reference sequence). V was cut by 0 bases and J by 4 bases, with 15 bases left in between.